The 4 T cell receptor beta chains in this list originate from one sample, sequenced in a study of chronic HIV infection and antiretroviral therapy. MiXCR, run by TCRdb on the 5' RACE reads, gives a single entry per CDR3 protein. This sample carries more than 40,000 distinct CDR3 sequences, 19% of them seen once, and the ten largest clones take 2.5% to 3%. The sample comprised peripheral blood. All receptors derive from an adult who had HIV and had not received antiretroviral therapy, or was an uninfected healthy control (not recorded which).

This sequence joins TRBV29-1 and TRBJ2-7; 7 bases agree with TRBD1. CDR3 length: 15 residues. V dropped 1 base and J dropped 3; count of bases not matched to a gene: 9. Germline V lookup: CDR1 SQVTM, CDR2 ANQGSEA. The DNA for the CDR3 is TGCAGCGTTGAAGTGGGGCAGGGGGTCAACTACGAGCAGTACTTC. Its protein is CSVEVGQGVNYEQYF.

The chain employs TRBV28 and TRBJ1-3; TRBD1 is a possible D gene (5 bases). CDR1 is MDHEN, CDR2 SYDVKM, per germline. The CDR3 consists of 12 residues. Trimming took off 7 bases at V and 8 bases at J, with 12 bases between the two ends. CDR3 amino acids: CASIGQGDTIYF. The CDR3 DNA reads as TGTGCCAGCATAGGCCAAGGGGACACCATATATTTT.

The V and J genes are TRBV7-2 and TRBJ2-3; TRBD2 agrees at 12 bases. The V gene end was trimmed by 2 bases and the J gene end by 2 bases; junction bases not matched to a gene: 11. Looked up from germline, CDR1 is SGHTA and CDR2 is FQGNSA. The CDR3 has 19 residues. CDR3 sequence: CASSLTPWTSGTSTDTQYF. The DNA for the CDR3 is TGTGCCAGCAGCTTAACGCCTTGGACTAGCGGGACCTCCACAGATACGCAGTATTTT.

This clonotype was seen only a few times. The V gene is TRBV29-1, the J gene TRBJ1-2; 9 bases fit TRBD1. The junction had 15 bases not matched to a gene; V was cut back by 7 bases and J by 12 bases. The germline gives CDR1 SQVTM, CDR2 ANQGSEA. The CDR3 totals 13 residues. The CDR3 is CSAQQGARAVDTF. The CDR3 nucleotides read TGCAGCGCCCAACAGGGGGCCCGCGCTGTTGACACCTTC.